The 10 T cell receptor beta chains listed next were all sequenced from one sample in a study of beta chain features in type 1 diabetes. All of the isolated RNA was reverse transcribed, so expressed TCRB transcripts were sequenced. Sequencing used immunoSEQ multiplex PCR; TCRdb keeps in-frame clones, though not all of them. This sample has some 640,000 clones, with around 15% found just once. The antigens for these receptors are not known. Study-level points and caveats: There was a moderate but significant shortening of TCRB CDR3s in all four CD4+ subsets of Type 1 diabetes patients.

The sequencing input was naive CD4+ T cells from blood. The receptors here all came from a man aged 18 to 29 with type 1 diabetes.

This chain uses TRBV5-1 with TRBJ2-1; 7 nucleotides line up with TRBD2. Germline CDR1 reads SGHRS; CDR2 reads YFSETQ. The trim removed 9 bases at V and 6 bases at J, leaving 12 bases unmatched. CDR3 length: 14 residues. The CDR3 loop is CATSGGSLANEQFF. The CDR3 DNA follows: TGCGCCACCTCGGGGGGATCCCTAGCCAATGAGCAGTTCTTC.

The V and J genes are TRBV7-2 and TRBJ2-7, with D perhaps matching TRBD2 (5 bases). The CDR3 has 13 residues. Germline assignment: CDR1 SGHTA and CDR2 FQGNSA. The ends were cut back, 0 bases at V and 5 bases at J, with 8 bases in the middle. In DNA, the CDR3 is TGTGCCAGCAGCTTAGCTCAACTAGACGAGCAGTACTTC. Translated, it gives CASSLAQLDEQYF.

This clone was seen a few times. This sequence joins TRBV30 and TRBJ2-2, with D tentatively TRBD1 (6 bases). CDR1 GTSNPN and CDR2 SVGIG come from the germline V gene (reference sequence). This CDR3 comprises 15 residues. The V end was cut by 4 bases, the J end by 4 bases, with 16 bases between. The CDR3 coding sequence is TGTGCCTGGATCACAGGGTCTGGGAGCACCGGGGAGCTGTTTTTT. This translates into CAWITGSGSTGELFF.

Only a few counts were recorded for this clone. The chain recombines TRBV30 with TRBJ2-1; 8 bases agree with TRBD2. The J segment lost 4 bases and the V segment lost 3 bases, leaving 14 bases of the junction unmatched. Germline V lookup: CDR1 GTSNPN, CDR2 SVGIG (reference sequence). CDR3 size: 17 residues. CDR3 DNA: TGTGCCTGGAGCAGGAGACTAGCGACGAAAGCTTACAATGAGCAGTTCTTC. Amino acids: CAWSRRLATKAYNEQFF.

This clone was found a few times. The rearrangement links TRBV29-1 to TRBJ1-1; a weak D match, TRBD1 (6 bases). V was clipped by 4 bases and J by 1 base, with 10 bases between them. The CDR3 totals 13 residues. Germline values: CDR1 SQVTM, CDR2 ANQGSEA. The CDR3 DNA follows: TGCAGCGTTGTGGGGGGCTCGAACACTGAAGCTTTCTTT. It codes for CSVVGGSNTEAFF.

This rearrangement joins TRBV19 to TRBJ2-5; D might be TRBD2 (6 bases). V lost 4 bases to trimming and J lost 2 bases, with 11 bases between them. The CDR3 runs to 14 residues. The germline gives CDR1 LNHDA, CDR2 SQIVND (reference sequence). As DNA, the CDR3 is TGTGCCAGTAGTACGGGGACTGTTCAAGAGACCCAGTACTTC. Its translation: CASSTGTVQETQYF.

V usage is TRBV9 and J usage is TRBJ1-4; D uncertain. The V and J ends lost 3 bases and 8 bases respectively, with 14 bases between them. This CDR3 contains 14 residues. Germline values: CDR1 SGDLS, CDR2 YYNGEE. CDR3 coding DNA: TGTGCCAGCAGCGAGGGCCAGATAGGGGAAAAACTGTTTTTT. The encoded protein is CASSEGQIGEKLFF.

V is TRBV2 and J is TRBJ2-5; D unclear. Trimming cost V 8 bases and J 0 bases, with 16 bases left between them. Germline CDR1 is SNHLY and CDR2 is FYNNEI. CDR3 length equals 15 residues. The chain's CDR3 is CASVKENSYQETQYF. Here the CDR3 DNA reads TGTGCCAGCGTTAAGGAAAACTCGTACCAAGAGACCCAGTACTTC.

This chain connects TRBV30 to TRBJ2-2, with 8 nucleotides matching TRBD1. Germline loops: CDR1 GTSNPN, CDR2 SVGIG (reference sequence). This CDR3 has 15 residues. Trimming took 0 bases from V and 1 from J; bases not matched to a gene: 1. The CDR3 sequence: CAWSVGTGNTGELFF. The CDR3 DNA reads TGTGCCTGGAGTGTAGGGACAGGGAACACCGGGGAGCTGTTTTTT. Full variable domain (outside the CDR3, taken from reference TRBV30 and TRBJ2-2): SQTIHQWPATLVQPVGSPLSLECTVEGTSNPNLYWYRQAAGRGLQLLFYSVGIGQISSEVPQNLSASRPQDRQFILSSKKLLLSDSGFYLCAWSVGTGNTGELFFGEGSRLTVL.

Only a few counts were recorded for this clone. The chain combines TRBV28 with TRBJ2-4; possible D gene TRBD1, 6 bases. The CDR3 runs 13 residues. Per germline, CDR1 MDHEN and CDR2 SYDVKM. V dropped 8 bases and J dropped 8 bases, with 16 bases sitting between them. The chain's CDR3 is CASGPGTRYIQYF. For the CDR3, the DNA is TGTGCCAGCGGACCGGGGACAAGATACATTCAGTACTTC.